This T cell receptor beta chain was sequenced for a study of early T cells in non-severe SARS-CoV-2 infection. Attached unique molecular identifiers marked individual cDNA molecules. One entry per CDR3 protein, called by TCRdb with MiXCR from the 5' RACE reads. The repertoire holds 100,000 or so distinct CDR3 sequences, with less than 15% as singletons. This CDR3 is built from 11 residues. V was pared by 4 bases and J by 9 bases, with 7 bases between. The germline gives CDR1 WNHNN, CDR2 SYGVQD (reference sequence). The TCR comes from an adult who was a healthcare worker with PCR-confirmed SARS-CoV-2 infection or an uninfected control (not recorded which). This chain uses TRBV10-1 with TRBJ2-1; no firm D call. The specimen sequenced was whole blood. Written as DNA, the CDR3 is TGCGCCAGCAGTGTTGCCGGTGAGCAGTTCTTC. Translated: CASSVAGEQFF.